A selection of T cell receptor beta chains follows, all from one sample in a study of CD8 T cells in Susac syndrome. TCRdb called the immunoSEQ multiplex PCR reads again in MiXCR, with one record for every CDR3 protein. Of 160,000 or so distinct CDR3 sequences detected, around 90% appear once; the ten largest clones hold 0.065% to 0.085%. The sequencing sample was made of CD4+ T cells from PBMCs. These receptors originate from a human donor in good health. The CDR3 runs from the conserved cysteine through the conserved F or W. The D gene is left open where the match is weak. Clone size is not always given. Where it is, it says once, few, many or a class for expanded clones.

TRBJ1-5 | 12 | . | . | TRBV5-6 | CASSLGAQPQHF | TGTGCCAGCAGCTTGGGGGCGCAGCCCCAGCATTTT
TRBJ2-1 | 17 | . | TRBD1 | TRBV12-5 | CASGASTGANSYNEQFF | TGTGCTAGTGGTGCTTCGACAGGGGCCAACTCCTACAATGAGCAGTTCTTC
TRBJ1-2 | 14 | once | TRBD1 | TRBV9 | CASSVPPTGGVYTF | TGTGCCAGCAGCGTACCTCCGACAGGGGGCGTGTACACCTTC
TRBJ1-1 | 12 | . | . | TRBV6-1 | CASSAQNTEAFF | TGTGCCAGCAGTGCGCAGAACACTGAAGCTTTCTTT
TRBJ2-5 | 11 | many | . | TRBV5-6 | CASSFQETQYF | TGTGCCAGCAGCTTCCAAGAGACCCAGTACTTC
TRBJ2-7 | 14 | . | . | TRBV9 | CASSVGASPYEQYF | TGTGCCAGCAGCGTAGGGGCTTCTCCCTACGAGCAGTACTTC
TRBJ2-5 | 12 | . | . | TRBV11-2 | CASSPNTETQYF | TGTGCCAGCAGCCCGAATACAGAGACCCAGTACTTC
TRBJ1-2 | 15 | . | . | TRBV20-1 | CSARASLGREGGYTF | TGCAGTGCTAGAGCCTCCCTGGGAAGGGAAGGGGGCTACACCTTC
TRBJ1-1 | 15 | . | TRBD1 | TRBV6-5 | CASSYSLTGGTEAFF | TGTGCCAGCAGTTACTCCCTTACAGGGGGCACTGAAGCTTTCTTT
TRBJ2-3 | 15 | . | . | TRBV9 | CASSVESGTTDTQYF | TGTGCCAGCAGCGTAGAGTCTGGGACCACAGATACGCAGTATTTT
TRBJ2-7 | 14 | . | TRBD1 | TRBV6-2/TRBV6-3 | CASRTAGTGSVQYF | TGTGCCAGCAGGACCGCGGGGACAGGATCGGTGCAGTACTTC
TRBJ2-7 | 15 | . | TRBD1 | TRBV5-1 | CASSFGQGGNYEQYF | TGCGCCAGCAGCTTTGGACAGGGAGGAAACTACGAGCAGTACTTC
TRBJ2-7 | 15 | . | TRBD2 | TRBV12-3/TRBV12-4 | CASRRTSGRGYEQYF | TGTGCCAGCCGACGGACTAGCGGGAGAGGATACGAGCAGTACTTC
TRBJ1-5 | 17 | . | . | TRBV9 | CASSVAPRPNSNQPQHF | TGTGCCAGCAGCGTAGCTCCCCGACCGAATAGCAATCAGCCCCAGCATTTT
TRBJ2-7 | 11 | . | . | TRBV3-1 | CASSYAYEQYF | TGTGCCAGCAGCTACGCCTACGAGCAGTACTTC
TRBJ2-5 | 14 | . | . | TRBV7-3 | CASSLRQGKETQYF | TGTGCCAGCAGCTTACGGCAGGGGAAAGAGACCCAGTACTTC
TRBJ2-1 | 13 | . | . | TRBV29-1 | CSVDRSSYNEQFF | TGCAGCGTGGACAGAAGCTCCTACAATGAGCAGTTCTTC
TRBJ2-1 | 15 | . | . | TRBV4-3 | CASSQGLPSYNEQFF | TGCGCCAGCAGCCAAGGTCTGCCTTCCTACAATGAGCAGTTCTTC
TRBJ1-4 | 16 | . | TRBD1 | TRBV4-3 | CASSQNHRGTNEKLFF | TGCGCCAGCAGCCAAAACCACAGGGGGACTAATGAAAAACTGTTTTTT
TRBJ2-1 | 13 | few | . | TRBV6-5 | CASRESSYNEQFF | TGTGCCAGCCGGGAGAGCTCCTACAATGAGCAGTTCTTC
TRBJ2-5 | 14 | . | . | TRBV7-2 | CASSPTGGWETQYF | TGTGCCAGCAGCCCCACAGGAGGATGGGAGACCCAGTACTTC
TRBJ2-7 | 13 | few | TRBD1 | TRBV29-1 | CSVGGQGGNEQYF | TGCAGCGTGGGGGGACAGGGTGGGAACGAGCAGTACTTC
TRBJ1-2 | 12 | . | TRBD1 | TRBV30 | CALDRVGYGYTF | TGTGCCTTGGACAGGGTTGGCTATGGCTACACCTTC
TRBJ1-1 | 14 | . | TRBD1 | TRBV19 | CASSPQGRNTEAFF | TGTGCCAGTAGCCCACAGGGGAGGAACACTGAAGCTTTCTTT
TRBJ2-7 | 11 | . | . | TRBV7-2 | CASSSQEVKYF | TGTGCCAGCAGCTCCCAAGAAGTTAAGTACTTC